Below, 28 T cell receptor beta chains from the same sample are listed, as sequenced in a study of blood T cell repertoires in COVID-19. Profiling relied on immunoSEQ multiplex PCR, and the TCRdb table lists in-frame clones only, not all of them. The sample has roughly 26,000 clones; around 93% are singletons. Sequenced material: peripheral blood. The receptor source for this set is a human donor in a cohort sampled during active COVID-19.

V usage is TRBV19 and J usage is TRBJ2-3; possible D gene TRBD2, 6 bases. Trimming stripped 6 bases from V and 2 bases from J, with 18 bases between. The CDR3 is made up of 16 amino acids. The V gene's germline CDR1 is LNHDA and CDR2 SQIVND (reference sequence). CDR3 coding DNA: TGTGCCAGTAGAGGGGACTCAAATTCGGTCACAGATACGCAGTATTTT. Translating it yields CASRGDSNSVTDTQYF.

The rearrangement links TRBV19 to TRBJ1-2; weak D call: TRBD1 (5 bases). The V end lost 7 bases, the J end lost 5 bases, and 11 bases lay between the germline ends. This CDR3 is 12 amino acids long. Germline V gives CDR1 LNHDA, CDR2 SQIVND (reference sequence). The CDR3 DNA sequence: TGTGCCAGTAATAAGGGGTTATATGGCTACACCTTC. Translation: CASNKGLYGYTF.

The chain joins TRBV5-1 to TRBJ1-4; TRBD1 might be the D (5 bases). Trimming took off 0 bases at V and 7 bases at J, with 13 bases between the two ends. The CDR3 length is 15 residues. The germline V gene has CDR1 SGHRS and CDR2 YFSETQ. CDR3 sequence: CASSLAGGAGEKLFF. For the CDR3, the DNA is TGCGCCAGCAGCTTGGCCGGCGGGGCCGGTGAAAAACTGTTTTTT. Together with reference TRBV5-1 and TRBJ1-4, the CDR3 gives the full variable domain: KAGVTQTPRYLIKTRGQQVTLSCSPISGHRSVSWYQQTPGQGLQFLFEYFSETQRNKGNFPGRFSGRQFSNSRSEMNVSTLELGDSALYLCASSLAGGAGEKLFFGSGTQLSVL.

The count of this clone is one. The chain uses TRBV7-9 and TRBJ2-1, with 7 positions matching TRBD1. CDR1 is SEHNR and CDR2 is FQNEAQ in the germline V gene (reference sequence). CDR3 size: 12 residues. The junction had 4 bases not matched to a gene; V was cut back by 4 bases and J by 10 bases. This CDR3 is CASSYGQAEQFF. The CDR3 DNA is TGTGCCAGCAGCTACGGACAGGCGGAGCAGTTCTTC.

Written as DNA, the CDR3 is TGTGCCAGCAGCTTGCGGGTCGAAAGAAATGAAAAACTGTTTTTT. Encoded protein: CASSLRVERNEKLFF. The V call is TRBV14, the J call TRBJ1-4; D not certain. V was cut by 5 bases and J by 5 bases, with 15 bases left in between. This CDR3 contains 15 residues. Per the germline V gene, CDR1 is SGHDN and CDR2 is FVKESK.

A remark on this clone: No DNA is shown, since the ends of the CDR3 on it are uncertain; the CDR3 is the one TCRdb lists. The chain is built from TRBV5-4 and TRBJ2-1; the table's D call TRBD2 went unverified against the DNA. The germline V gene encodes CDR1 SGHNT and CDR2 YYREEE (reference sequence). The CDR3 totals 13 residues, both ends included. The CDR3 is CASSTEVAGGIVF.

The rearrangement links TRBV2 to TRBJ2-1; 7 nucleotides match TRBD1. Germline V gene sequence: CDR1 SNHLY, CDR2 FYNNEI. The CDR3 has 16 residues. Trimming removed 1 base from V and 0 bases from J; junction bases left unmatched: 3. The CDR3 loop is CASSEGGQISYNEQFF. DNA of the CDR3: TGTGCCAGCAGTGAAGGGGGACAGATCTCCTACAATGAGCAGTTCTTC.

The chain uses TRBV3-1 (or the pseudogene TRBV3-2) and TRBJ2-3, with TRBD2 matching over 11 bases. Germline CDR1 and CDR2: LGHDT and YNNKEL (reference sequence). V was clipped by 3 bases and J by 2 bases; unmatched bases: 7. The CDR3 runs to 17 residues. CDR3 protein: CASSQAASGGFTDTQYF. The CDR3 DNA reads as TGTGCCAGCAGCCAGGCGGCTAGCGGGGGGTTCACAGATACGCAGTATTTT.

The rearrangement links TRBV15 to TRBJ2-6, with D perhaps matching TRBD2 (6 bases). Germline V gene sequence: CDR1 LNHNV, CDR2 YYDKDF (reference sequence). The germline V and J ends were trimmed by 9 bases and 0 bases, with 9 bases remaining between them. The CDR3 has 14 amino acids. The CDR3 sequence: CATDGGSGANVLTF. The CDR3 DNA follows: TGTGCCACAGACGGGGGCTCTGGGGCCAACGTCCTGACTTTC.

The chain couples TRBV5-1 to TRBJ2-5; unclear D gene. Looked up from germline, CDR1 is SGHRS and CDR2 is YFSETQ. Trimming stripped 1 base from V and 1 base from J, with 11 bases between. The CDR3 totals 15 residues. CDR3 coding DNA: TGCGCCAGCAGCTTGCAATTGTCATCCCAAGAGACCCAGTACTTC. Protein sequence: CASSLQLSSQETQYF.

V is TRBV7-7 and J is TRBJ2-1, with 8 bases matching TRBD2. From germline, CDR1 is SSHAT and CDR2 FNYEAQ (reference sequence). The J segment lost 6 bases and the V segment lost 1 base, leaving 5 bases of the junction unmatched. This CDR3 region has 15 residues. This CDR3 reads CASSLGIAGFNEQFF. The CDR3 nucleotides read TGTGCCAGCAGCTTAGGGATAGCGGGGTTCAATGAGCAGTTCTTC.

The J gene is TRBJ1-6, the V gene TRBV15, with D possibly TRBD1 on 6 matching bases. V lost 0 bases, J lost 9 bases, and 12 bases lay in between. Germline V CDR1 and CDR2: LNHNV, YYDKDF (reference sequence). The CDR3 consists of 15 residues. The CDR3: CATSRDSGEGSPLHF. The CDR3 DNA reads TGTGCCACCAGCAGAGATTCAGGGGAAGGTTCACCCCTCCACTTT.

The rearrangement links TRBV20-1 to TRBJ2-7, with D perhaps matching TRBD2 (5 bases). Looked up from germline, CDR1 is DFQATT and CDR2 is SNEGSKA (reference sequence). The CDR3 is made up of 15 amino acids. The V end lost 3 bases, the J end lost 0 bases, and 15 bases lay between the germline ends. The CDR3: CSASISSASSYEQYF. As DNA, the CDR3 is TGCAGTGCTAGTATTAGTAGCGCCAGCTCCTACGAGCAGTACTTC.

The CDR3: CASNYGQGLGNIQYF. The CDR3 region has the DNA TGTGCCAGCAATTATGGACAGGGCCTGGGGAACATTCAGTACTTC. V gene TRBV6-5 combines with J gene TRBJ2-4, with 8 positions matching TRBD1. The ends lost 7 bases at V and 7 bases at J; junction bases unmatched: 12. The V gene's germline CDR1 is MNHEY and CDR2 SVGAGI. The CDR3 extends over 15 amino acids.

This chain joins TRBV4-1 and TRBJ1-2; D remains unclear. Germline V gene lookup returns CDR1 MGHRA and CDR2 YSYEKL. The CDR3 has 15 residues. V was trimmed by 0 bases and J by 1 base, leaving 9 bases between them. CDR3 bases: TGCGCCAGCAGCCAAGATCCGGTCCGTAACTATGGCTACACCTTC. It is translated as CASSQDPVRNYGYTF.

J is TRBJ1-1 and V is TRBV24-1, with D unresolved. This CDR3 contains 13 residues. Germline CDR1 and CDR2: KGHDR and SFDVKD. V shed 5 bases and J shed 6 bases, with 12 bases lying between them. For the CDR3, the DNA is TGTGCCACCAGTGTTAGCGGTAGGTCTGAAGCTTTCTTT. Protein product: CATSVSGRSEAFF.

V gene TRBV19 combines with J gene TRBJ1-2; D remains unclear. There are 12 residues in the CDR3. The V end was cut by 1 base, the J end by 8 bases, with 8 bases between. Germline values: CDR1 LNHDA, CDR2 SQIVND (reference sequence). The CDR3 loop is CASSIVSVGYTF. The CDR3 nucleotides read TGTGCCAGTAGTATAGTCTCGGTGGGCTACACCTTC.

This clone was counted between two and nine times. This chain uses TRBV10-3 with TRBJ2-5, with 11 bases matching TRBD2. The germline gives CDR1 ENHRY, CDR2 SYGVKD. The CDR3 has 15 residues. J gave up 4 bases and V 10 bases, and 11 bases lay outside the gene matches. The CDR3 sequence is CATLASGGLRETQYF. The CDR3 bases are TGTGCCACGTTGGCTAGCGGGGGGTTAAGAGAGACCCAGTACTTC.

The rearrangement links TRBV19 to TRBJ2-1; D perhaps matches TRBD1 (5 bases). This CDR3 has 15 amino acids. Germline assignment: CDR1 LNHDA and CDR2 SQIVND (reference sequence). Trimming took 2 bases from V and 6 from J, leaving 14 bases between them. CDR3 coding DNA: TGTGCCAGTAGTATAAACTTAGGGGTAGCCAATGAGCAGTTCTTC. Translated: CASSINLGVANEQFF.

This chain connects TRBV3-1 (or the pseudogene TRBV3-2) to TRBJ2-7; 9 bases match TRBD1. V trimming: 4 bases; J trimming: 3 bases; junction bases outside the gene matches: 19. This CDR3 is built from 19 residues. Germline V gives CDR1 LGHDT, CDR2 YNNKEL (reference sequence). In DNA, the CDR3 is TGTGCCAGCAGCCCGCTATATATCGGGACAGGGTTTAATTTCTACGAGCAGTACTTC. Translating gives CASSPLYIGTGFNFYEQYF.

This rearrangement joins TRBV15 to TRBJ2-4, with D perhaps matching TRBD1 (6 bases). The V end lost 11 bases, the J end lost 1 base, and 21 bases lay between the germline ends. The germline V gene has CDR1 LNHNV and CDR2 YYDKDF (reference sequence). This CDR3 spans 16 amino acids. The CDR3 region has the DNA TGTGCCGCACAGGGTCCCCAGGGGACGGCCAAAAACATTCAGTACTTC. The encoded protein is CAAQGPQGTAKNIQYF. Together with reference TRBV15 and TRBJ2-4, the CDR3 gives the full variable domain: DAMVIQNPRYQVTQFGKPVTLSCSQTLNHNVMYWYQQKSSQAPKLLFHYYDKDFNNEADTPDNFQSRRPNTSFCFLDIRSPGLGDTAMYLCAAQGPQGTAKNIQYFGAGTRLSVL.

The gene calls are TRBV12-3 or TRBV12-4 and TRBJ1-1; perhaps TRBD1 as D (6 bases). The CDR3 runs 13 residues. V dropped 1 base and J dropped 4 bases, with 7 bases sitting between them. As DNA, the CDR3 is TGTGCCAGCAGTTTAGTGACAGGCACTGAAGCTTTCTTT. Translation: CASSLVTGTEAFF.

The chain carries TRBV10-2 and TRBJ2-7; 7 bases are a match to TRBD2. Germline V lookup: CDR1 WSHSY, CDR2 SAAADI. This CDR3 region has 14 residues. The junction had 6 bases not matched to a gene; V was cut back by 2 bases and J by 5 bases. This CDR3 is CASSEVAGVDEQYF. The CDR3 nucleotides read TGCGCCAGCAGTGAGGTGGCGGGGGTTGACGAGCAGTACTTC.

The gene calls are TRBV5-1 and TRBJ2-5; 13 bases agree with TRBD2. After removal of 1 base from V and 2 bases from J, the junction contained 5 bases not matched to a gene. The CDR3 length is 17 residues. CDR1 and CDR2 from the germline V gene are SGHRS and YFSETQ. The CDR3 here is CASSLSPTSGGQETQYF. CDR3 nucleotides: TGCGCCAGCAGCTTGAGCCCGACTAGCGGGGGGCAAGAGACCCAGTACTTC.

CDR3 region: CASSQGQGSYNEQFF. The DNA for the CDR3 is TGTGCCAGCAGCCAGGGACAGGGCTCCTACAATGAGCAGTTCTTC. The V and J genes are TRBV5-4 and TRBJ2-1, with TRBD1 identical over 9 bases. With 4 bases clipped from V and 0 bases from J, the junction kept 2 bases outside the gene matches. CDR1 and CDR2 (germline): SGHNT, YYREEE (reference sequence). The CDR3 has 15 amino acids.

The chain is built from TRBV14 and TRBJ1-2; 8 bases line up with TRBD1. The CDR3 sequence is 14 residues long. V lost 4 bases to trimming and J lost 7 bases; unmatched junction nucleotides: 8. Per the germline V gene, CDR1 is SGHDN and CDR2 is FVKESK. The CDR3 protein is CASSPFQGAVGYTF. The CDR3 DNA follows: TGTGCCAGCAGCCCATTCCAGGGGGCGGTTGGCTACACCTTC.

The J gene is TRBJ2-2, the V gene TRBV5-6, with 8 bases lining up with TRBD1. This CDR3 has 15 amino acids. Trimming cost V 2 bases and J 0 bases; bases outside gene matches: 0. From germline, CDR1 is SGHDT and CDR2 YYEEEE. The CDR3 DNA sequence: TGTGCCAGCAGCTTCAGGGGGCCGAACACCGGGGAGCTGTTTTTT. Protein product: CASSFRGPNTGELFF.

This clone showed up just once. The chain is built from TRBV3-1 (or the pseudogene TRBV3-2) and TRBJ1-4; maybe TRBD1 (5 bases). With 0 bases removed from V and 6 bases from J, the gap between germline ends came to 11 bases. The germline CDR1 and CDR2 sequences are LGHDT and YNNKEL (reference sequence). The CDR3 totals 15 residues. The DNA for the CDR3 is TGTGCCAGCAGCCAAGATACATGGGGCGATGAAAAACTGTTTTTT. Translated: CASSQDTWGDEKLFF.